Following are 4 T cell receptor beta chains from one sample sequenced in a study of T-cell memory formation after mild COVID-19 (dated by TCRdb to the early 2020s). Libraries were prepared through 5' RACE. Sequenced using an Illumina NovaSeq 6000. TCRdb reprocessed the public reads (quality trimming at Q25 with fastp, clone calling with MiXCR) and kept in-frame beta chains. Rows are combined by CDR3 protein, so each entry shows the most common genes and DNA. Within this sample are hundreds of thousands of distinct CDR3 sequences, with more than 15% of them counted one time only. More than 10% of the sample goes to the ten largest clones. Material: PBMCs or a T cell subset sorted from them (not recorded which). The receptors originated from an adult woman who had mild COVID-19 (a few samples of this study predate the infection). The sample titles of this study are shuffled in the database, so cell type and time point are left out; the donor was told from shared clones.

This clonotype was picked up a small number of times. This chain joins TRBV12-3 or TRBV12-4 and TRBJ2-7; D might be TRBD1 (7 bases). The V gene lost 5 bases and the J gene lost 0 bases, with 14 bases spanning the gap. There are 15 residues in the CDR3. This CDR3 reads CASSPGDSLSYEQYF. The CDR3 DNA sequence: TGTGCCAGCAGTCCGGGGGACAGCCTCTCCTACGAGCAGTACTTC.

This clonotype was counted a few times. The rearrangement uses TRBV4-1 and TRBJ2-5; 11 bases line up with TRBD2. V lost 0 bases and J lost 7; bases outside the gene matches: 16. Germline values: CDR1 MGHRA, CDR2 YSYEKL. The CDR3 contains 19 residues. The CDR3 nucleotides are TGCGCCAGCAGCCAAGATAGGCTGCTAGCGGGGGGCGCGGAGGGGACCCAGTACTTC. It translates to CASSQDRLLAGGAEGTQYF.

Only a few counts were recorded for this clonotype. V is TRBV19 and J is TRBJ2-1; 7 nucleotides match TRBD2. Germline trimming cut 0 bases from V and 9 bases from J; bases unmatched to any gene: 23. This CDR3 spans 20 amino acids. Per germline, CDR1 LNHDA and CDR2 SQIVND (reference sequence). The CDR3 loop reads CASSIDLGRSGRGYRGEQFF. The CDR3 DNA sequence: TGTGCCAGTAGTATAGATCTCGGAAGGAGTGGGAGGGGTTACCGCGGTGAGCAGTTCTTC.

This chain uses TRBV6-4 with TRBJ1-1; tentatively, D is TRBD1 (6 bases). The CDR3 consists of 14 residues. V lost 3 bases, J lost 1 base, and 9 bases lay in between. Germline CDR1 reads MRHNA; CDR2 reads SNTAGT. CDR3 in amino acids: CASSEQGGNTEAFF. CDR3 nucleotides: TGTGCCAGCAGTGAACAGGGAGGGAACACTGAAGCTTTCTTT.